This T cell receptor (beta chain) was obtained from a study of blood T cell repertoires in COVID-19. Study information: The United States, Italy and Spain supplied acute and convalescent COVID-19 samples. In each case, the material was cDNA or gDNA derived from T cells, B-cell-depleted T cells, or PBMCs.

CDR1 is SNHLY and CDR2 is FYNNEI in the germline V gene. The CDR3 has 15 amino acids. Germline trimming cut 8 bases from V and 9 bases from J; bases unmatched to any gene: 11. Some clones are missing from TCRdb's copy, which holds only in-frame ones; the method was immunoSEQ multiplex PCR. The sample contains just under 50,000 clones, roughly 86% of which appear only once. The V gene is TRBV2, the J gene TRBJ2-1; 12 nucleotides match TRBD2. Sequencing was performed on peripheral blood. This TCR was recovered from a human donor in a cohort sampled during active COVID-19. This chain's CDR3 is CASRGRLAGVGEQFF. CDR3 DNA sequence: TGTGCCAGCCGAGGGAGACTAGCGGGGGTGGGTGAGCAGTTCTTC.